This T cell receptor (beta chain) was identified in a study of shared clonotypes between healthy human individuals. The CDR3 extends over 15 amino acids. The germline V and J ends were trimmed by 2 bases and 1 base, with 10 bases remaining between them. Germline CDR1 reads MRHNA; CDR2 reads SNTAGT. TCRdb's copy holds only in-frame clones and misses some; the assay was immunoSEQ multiplex PCR. The sample consists of 1.6 million or so clones, roughly 96% of them appearing once. Study-level points and caveats: The study generally estimated greater richness for naive than memory subsets.

On this clone: Antigen unknown.

The specimen was naive CD4+ T cells sorted from blood. The subset here: CD45RA+ positively selected. The genes are TRBV6-4 and TRBJ2-3, with TRBD2 as a possible D gene (6 bases). The receptor was derived from a man aged 25 to 45 in good health. The CDR3 spells CASSDPERGTDTQYF. Here the CDR3 DNA reads TGTGCCAGCAGTGACCCCGAGCGGGGCACAGATACGCAGTATTTT.